The clone carrying this TCR beta chain has more than one count but fewer than ten. Antigen specificity is unknown. At the Johns Hopkins FTIC core, DNA taken from cultured CD4+ T cells was sequenced by way of the Oncomine TCR Beta short-read assay. TCRdb reanalysed the PCR reads using MiXCR and keeps one entry per CDR3 protein. The profile shows around 9,300 distinct CDR3 sequences, roughly 34% of them singletons. This sample was taken from a study of vaccination and CD4 T cells after COVID-19. Study summary: The stimulus for the cells was overlapping spike peptides derived from SARS-CoV-2, HCoV-NL63, HCoV-OC43 and HCoV-229E.

Regarding treatment: roughly nine-day PBMC culture with coronavirus spike peptide pools or control peptides (ViraFEST assay). Germline CDR1 reads SGHTA; CDR2 reads FQGNSA. V lost 0 bases to trimming and J lost 8 bases; unmatched junction nucleotides: 9. This CDR3 has 16 residues. The specimen sequenced was CD4+ T cells from blood, cultured in vitro. V gene TRBV7-2 combines with J gene TRBJ1-2, with 10 nucleotides matching TRBD1. The origin of this receptor is a human donor who had recovered from COVID-19. As DNA, the CDR3 is TGTGCCAGCAGCTTAGCGGCAACAGGGACAGGGGCAGGCTACACCTTC. Amino acids: CASSLAATGTGAGYTF. Based on the CDR3 plus reference TRBV7-2 and TRBJ1-2, the full variable domain is GAGVSQSPSNKVTEKGKDVELRCDPISGHTALYWYRQSLGQGLEFLIYFQGNSAPDKSGLPSDRFSAERTGGSVSTLTIQRTQQEDSAVYLCASSLAATGTGAGYTFGSGTRLTVV.